The 15 T cell receptor beta chains given below trace back to one sample, sequenced in a study of T-cell memory formation after mild COVID-19. One entry per CDR3 protein results from TCRdb running MiXCR on the 5' RACE reads. The sample includes 200,000 to 300,000 distinct CDR3 sequences, over 15% of them seen just once. The specimen was PBMCs or a T cell subset sorted from them (not recorded which). The receptors stem from a man younger than 35 who had mild COVID-19 (a few samples of this study predate the infection). Cell type and time point are not known.

The V call is TRBV5-1, the J call TRBJ2-7, with D perhaps being TRBD1 or TRBD2 (5 bases each). The CDR3 covers 15 residues. The V end lost 2 bases, the J end lost 3 bases, and 15 bases lay between the germline ends. Germline loops: CDR1 SGHRS, CDR2 YFSETQ. CDR3 region: CASSFSLGENYEQYF. The CDR3 DNA reads TGCGCCAGCAGCTTCTCGCTGGGGGAAAACTACGAGCAGTACTTC.

This clonotype was observed a few times. The rearrangement uses TRBV6-5 and TRBJ2-1; D may be TRBD1 (5 bases). CDR1 MNHEY and CDR2 SVGAGI come from the germline V gene. CDR3 length: 15 residues. With 0 bases removed from V and 7 bases from J, the gap between germline ends came to 13 bases. CDR3: CASSYSSTGRNEQFF. The CDR3, as DNA: TGTGCCAGCAGTTACTCGTCAACAGGTCGGAATGAGCAGTTCTTC.

The chain joins TRBV7-2 to TRBJ1-6, with D perhaps matching TRBD1 (5 bases). CDR3 size: 14 residues. Germline V gives CDR1 SGHTA, CDR2 FQGNSA. The ends were cut back, 3 bases at V and 10 bases at J, with 13 bases in the middle. The DNA for the CDR3 is TGTGCCAGCAGCTTTAATCAGGGAAGGTCACCCCTCCACTTT. It is translated as CASSFNQGRSPLHF.

The genes are TRBV9 and TRBJ2-5, with 10 positions matching TRBD2. CDR3 size: 16 residues. Germline V lookup: CDR1 SGDLS, CDR2 YYNGEE. The trim removed 4 bases at V and 5 bases at J, leaving 11 bases unmatched. In DNA, the CDR3 is TGTGCCAGCAGCCCGAGTCCTAGCGGGGGTGGGGAGACCCAGTACTTC. Translating gives CASSPSPSGGGETQYF.

The chain links TRBV12-3 or TRBV12-4 to TRBJ2-1, with TRBD1 as a possible D gene (5 bases). The CDR3 totals 13 residues. V was cut by 10 bases and J by 4 bases, with 14 bases left in between. The chain's CDR3 is CATWMAGYNEQFF. DNA of the CDR3: TGTGCCACCTGGATGGCAGGGTACAATGAGCAGTTCTTC.

DNA of the CDR3: TGTGCCAGCAGCCCCACGACGGGCCCTTTGGCTTTCTTT. As protein: CASSPTTGPLAFF. J is TRBJ1-1 and V is TRBV7-9; no clear D. Germline assignment: CDR1 SEHNR and CDR2 FQNEAQ (reference sequence). V was cut by 5 bases and J by 11 bases, with 18 bases left in between. The CDR3 covers 13 residues.

The table lists this clonotype with a few counts. The rearrangement uses TRBV5-1 and TRBJ2-7; D call uncertain. Trimming shortened V by 0 bases and J by 0 bases, and 10 bases separated the two germline ends. Germline lookup yields CDR1 SGHRS and CDR2 YFSETQ. The CDR3 has 15 amino acids. Here the CDR3 reads CASSLANPGSYEQYF. Here the CDR3 DNA reads TGCGCCAGCAGCTTGGCCAACCCAGGCTCCTACGAGCAGTACTTC.

CDR3 sequence reads: CASSLRGTGAEEQYF. The CDR3 nucleotides are TGCGCCAGCAGCCTCAGGGGTACGGGGGCTGAGGAGCAGTACTTC. The chain recombines TRBV4-3 with TRBJ2-7, with D tentatively TRBD1 or TRBD2 (6 bases each). Between the trimmed V and J ends, which lost 4 bases and 7 bases, there was a span of 20 bases. The CDR3 contains 15 residues. Germline V gene lookup returns CDR1 LGHNA and CDR2 YSLEER.

This clonotype was seen only a few times. This chain connects TRBV7-9 to TRBJ2-7; a weak D match, TRBD2 (5 bases). Germline assignment: CDR1 SEHNR and CDR2 FQNEAQ (reference sequence). The CDR3 spans 13 residues. Trimming cost V 5 bases and J 6 bases, with 14 bases left between them. Here the CDR3 DNA reads TGTGCCAGCAGCCTGACTAACACCGGCGAGCAGTACTTC. Its protein product is CASSLTNTGEQYF.

This chain connects TRBV20-1 to TRBJ2-3, with 8 bases aligning to TRBD2. The CDR3 has 15 amino acids. The trim removed 7 bases at V and 0 bases at J, leaving 9 bases unmatched. Germline CDR1 reads DFQATT; CDR2 reads SNEGSKA (reference sequence). CDR3 protein: CSGKSTSGSTDTQYF. The CDR3 DNA reads TGCAGTGGCAAGTCAACTAGCGGTAGCACAGATACGCAGTATTTT.

This chain connects TRBV11-2 to TRBJ1-2; D gene uncertain. The CDR3 extends over 13 amino acids. Looked up from germline, CDR1 is SGHAT and CDR2 is FQNNGV. V shed 0 bases and J shed 4 bases, with 6 bases lying between them. CDR3 in DNA: TGTGCCAGCAGCTTAGATCAGTTCTATGGCTACACCTTC. Its translation is CASSLDQFYGYTF.

This sequence joins TRBV11-2 and TRBJ2-3; D is perhaps TRBD2 (5 bases). V dropped 6 bases and J dropped 2 bases, with 12 bases sitting between them. This CDR3 is built from 14 residues. CDR1 is SGHAT and CDR2 is FQNNGV in the germline V gene. The CDR3 spells CASSPSRYTDTQYF. The CDR3 nucleotides are TGTGCCAGCAGTCCTAGCCGGTACACAGATACGCAGTATTTT.

This clonotype has at least ten counts. This chain joins TRBV5-1 and TRBJ2-4; perhaps D is TRBD1 or TRBD2 (5 bases each). V was shortened by 2 bases and J by 6 bases, with 12 bases between the two germline ends. CDR1 is SGHRS, CDR2 YFSETQ, per germline. This CDR3 spans 14 amino acids. CDR3 region: CASSFGAERNIQYF. CDR3 bases: TGCGCCAGCAGCTTCGGGGCGGAGAGAAACATTCAGTACTTC.

This clonotype was observed a few times. The chain couples TRBV11-1 to TRBJ2-5, with 8 nucleotides matching TRBD1. The CDR3 contains 14 residues. The ends lost 5 bases at V and 5 bases at J; junction bases unmatched: 7. Per the germline V gene, CDR1 is SGHAT and CDR2 is FQDESV (reference sequence). CDR3 bases: TGTGCCAGCAGCCCTCGACAGGGGCGGGAGACCCAGTACTTC. Translation: CASSPRQGRETQYF. Full variable domain (outside the CDR3, taken from reference TRBV11-1 and TRBJ2-5): EAEVAQSPRYKITEKSQAVAFWCDPISGHATLYWYRQILGQGPELLVQFQDESVVDDSQLPKDRFSAERLKGVDSTLKIQPAELGDSAMYLCASSPRQGRETQYFGPGTRLLVL.

In its sample, this clonotype was seen a few times. The gene calls are TRBV10-3 and TRBJ2-7; D gene uncertain. Germline loops: CDR1 ENHRY, CDR2 SYGVKD. The CDR3 extends over 13 amino acids. V was shortened by 4 bases and J by 3 bases, with 10 bases between the two germline ends. CDR3 bases: TGTGCCATCAGTGTGGAGCCTGGCTACGAGCAGTACGTC. Residues: CAISVEPGYEQYV.